These 22 T cell receptor beta chains were all obtained from the same sample, sequenced in a study of T-cell reconstitution after alpha-beta-depleted transplantation in children. Unique molecular identifiers were built into the TCRbeta library. TCRdb called the PCR reads again in MiXCR, with one record for every CDR3 protein. This table has 200,000 or so distinct CDR3 sequences, roughly 6.3% appearing once. Sample: PBMCs, taken before TCRalphabeta/CD19-depleted stem cell transplant. The receptors derive from a girl in the first two years of life with combined immunodeficiency, due to receive a stem cell transplant.

This sequence joins TRBV13 and TRBJ2-1, with D maybe TRBD2 (6 bases). Per germline, CDR1 PRHDT and CDR2 FYEKMQ (reference sequence). V lost 5 bases and J lost 2, with 13 bases in between. The CDR3 covers 15 residues. The DNA of the CDR3 is TGTGCCAGCAGCCCCGCAGCGGGTCCCTACAATGAGCAGTTCTTC. It specifies CASSPAAGPYNEQFF.

This clonotype was observed at least ten times. The DNA for the CDR3 is TGTGCCAGCAGCTTAGATTCGAGGAGGGCCAAAAACATTCAGTACTTC. Protein: CASSLDSRRAKNIQYF. The chain has TRBV11-1 and TRBJ2-4; tentatively, D is TRBD2 (5 bases). Germline CDR1 is SGHAT and CDR2 is FQDESV (reference sequence). The V end was cut by 1 base, the J end by 1 base, with 11 bases between. The CDR3 consists of 16 residues.

Ten or more counts support this clonotype. The chain combines TRBV4-2 with TRBJ2-4; D is perhaps TRBD1 or TRBD2 (6 bases each). Per the germline V gene, CDR1 is LGHNA and CDR2 is YNFKEQ. V was clipped by 1 base and J by 0 bases, with 16 bases between them. The CDR3 consists of 18 residues. The CDR3 sequence is CASSQVGGQKVAKNIQYF. The CDR3 DNA sequence: TGTGCCAGCAGCCAAGTCGGGGGCCAAAAAGTAGCCAAAAACATTCAGTACTTC.

This clonotype appeared many times. V gene TRBV7-8 combines with J gene TRBJ2-6, with 8 bases that match TRBD2. Germline CDR1 reads SGHVS; CDR2 reads FQNEAQ. The CDR3 runs 20 residues. The CDR3 spells CAYMSILAFSGDSGANVLTF. For the CDR3, the DNA is TGTGCTTATATGAGTATTTTAGCTTTTAGCGGGGACTCTGGGGCCAACGTCCTGACTTTC.

This clonotype came up many times. V gene TRBV20-1 combines with J gene TRBJ1-2, with D hard to call. The germline V gene has CDR1 DFQATT and CDR2 SNEGSKA (reference sequence). Deletions cut 4 bases from V and 6 bases from J, with 18 bases between. CDR3 length: 14 residues. CDR3 bases: TGCAGTGCTATGACTTGGCGGCAGTTGAATGGCTACACCTTC. Translating gives CSAMTWRQLNGYTF.

This clonotype occurred many times. J is TRBJ2-1 and V is TRBV4-3, with D possibly being TRBD2 (5 bases). The germline gives CDR1 LGHNA, CDR2 YSLEER. Trimming removed 4 bases at V and 3 bases at J, with 16 bases between. CDR3 length: 16 amino acids. CDR3 in DNA: TGCGCCAGCAGCCTGAACCCGGGGTCCCTCTACAATGAGCAGTTCTTC. As protein: CASSLNPGSLYNEQFF.

The chain combines TRBV30 with TRBJ2-3, with 9 positions matching TRBD2. Germline V gene data show CDR1 as GTSNPN and CDR2 as SVGIG (reference sequence). The V segment lost 2 bases and the J segment 3 bases; nucleotides outside the gene matches: 21. CDR3 length: 20 residues. The CDR3 DNA sequence: TGTGCCTGGAGTCAAAACCCACGCCGACTAGCGGATACGGGGACAGATACGCAGTATTTT. Its protein product is CAWSQNPRRLADTGTDTQYF.

This clonotype was detected ten times or more. The chain has TRBV5-5 and TRBJ2-2, with TRBD2 matching over 7 bases. This CDR3 spans 16 amino acids. Germline assignment: CDR1 SGHKS and CDR2 YYEKEE (reference sequence). V was pared by 3 bases and J by 7 bases, with 12 bases of the junction left unmatched. In DNA form, the CDR3 reads TGTGCCAGCAGCTCTCTAGCGGCGGGCCGGGGCGGGGAGCTGTTTTTT. It yields the protein CASSSLAAGRGGELFF.

This clonotype was observed many times. V and J are TRBV4-3 and TRBJ2-7; D is uncertain. Germline-derived CDR1 and CDR2 are LGHNA and YSLEER. The CDR3 consists of 13 residues. Trimming left V 1 base short and J 3 bases short, with 7 bases between. CDR3 in amino acids: CASSQVDGYEQYF. CDR3 DNA: TGCGCCAGCAGCCAAGTCGATGGCTACGAGCAGTACTTC.

In its sample, this clonotype was seen many times. The chain employs TRBV29-1 and TRBJ2-5, with D unclear. From germline, CDR1 is SQVTM and CDR2 ANQGSEA. The CDR3 is 13 residues long. V was clipped by 3 bases and J by 5 bases, with 13 bases between them. CDR3 nucleotide sequence: TGCAGCGTTGACGGTGGCACCGTGGAGACCCAGTACTTC. This codes for CSVDGGTVETQYF.

This clonotype was counted at least ten times. The chain recombines TRBV7-2 with TRBJ2-3, with D uncertain. Trimming took 2 bases from V and 3 from J, leaving 6 bases between them. CDR1 SGHTA and CDR2 FQGNSA come from the germline V gene. This CDR3 has 13 amino acids. CDR3 in DNA: TGTGCCAGCAGCTTAAAATGGACAGATACGCAGTATTTT. This translates into CASSLKWTDTQYF. The whole variable domain, filled in from reference TRBV7-2 and TRBJ2-3, reads GAGVSQSPSNKVTEKGKDVELRCDPISGHTALYWYRQSLGQGLEFLIYFQGNSAPDKSGLPSDRFSAERTGGSVSTLTIQRTQQEDSAVYLCASSLKWTDTQYFGPGTRLTVL.

Many counts were recorded for this clonotype. The V call is TRBV5-4, the J call TRBJ2-1; D gene uncertain. Germline loops: CDR1 SGHNT, CDR2 YYREEE (reference sequence). The ends were cut back, 0 bases at V and 0 bases at J, with 13 bases in the middle. The CDR3 has 17 residues. CDR3 sequence reads: CASSLGPQESSYNEQFF. The CDR3 DNA is TGTGCCAGCAGCTTGGGCCCCCAAGAGAGCTCCTACAATGAGCAGTTCTTC.

This clonotype was counted at least ten times. This chain links TRBV4-1 with TRBJ2-7; the D gene is possibly TRBD2 (5 bases). The germline V gene has CDR1 MGHRA and CDR2 YSYEKL. CDR3 length: 13 residues. With 4 bases removed from V and 6 bases from J, the gap between germline ends came to 13 bases. The CDR3 DNA follows: TGCGCCAGCAGCCTAGCTAGCTGGGGCGAGCAGTACTTC. It specifies CASSLASWGEQYF.

The table lists this clonotype with many counts. CDR3 region: CASSPRASSLAKNIQYF. DNA for the CDR3: TGTGCCAGCTCACCACGGGCGAGTAGTCTAGCCAAAAACATTCAGTACTTC. The chain uses TRBV18 and TRBJ2-4; D unresolved. The ends were cut back, 1 base at V and 0 bases at J, with 13 bases in the middle. Per the germline V gene, CDR1 is KGHSH and CDR2 is LQKENI. There are 17 residues in the CDR3. Supplemented by reference TRBV18 and TRBJ2-4, the full variable domain reads NAGVMQNPRHLVRRRGQEARLRCSPMKGHSHVYWYRQLPEEGLKFMVYLQKENIIDESGMPKERFSAEFPKEGPSILRIQQVVRGDSAAYFCASSPRASSLAKNIQYFGAGTRLSVL.

This sequence joins TRBV29-1 and TRBJ1-2; D perhaps matches TRBD1 (5 bases). V lost 3 bases to trimming and J lost 2 bases, with 19 bases between them. This CDR3 comprises 16 residues. The germline V gene encodes CDR1 SQVTM and CDR2 ANQGSEA. The chain's CDR3 is CSVDAWTPGGNYGYTF. The CDR3 DNA is TGCAGCGTTGATGCTTGGACACCCGGGGGGAACTATGGCTACACCTTC.

This clonotype was counted many times. The chain combines TRBV7-6 with TRBJ2-2, with D possibly called TRBD1 or TRBD2 (6 bases each). V was trimmed by 0 bases and J by 2 bases, leaving 10 bases between them. CDR1 and CDR2 from the germline V gene are SGHVS and FNYEAQ. The CDR3 extends over 16 amino acids. The CDR3 spells CASSLARDTNTGELFF. CDR3 nucleotides: TGTGCCAGCAGCTTAGCGCGGGACACTAACACCGGGGAGCTGTTTTTT.

For this clonotype: Without the conserved terminal phenylalanine or tryptophan, this CDR3 likely stems from a read error. The chain carries TRBV3-1 and TRBJ2-3, with TRBD2 matching over 10 bases. This CDR3 contains 15 residues. V lost 4 bases, J lost 1 base, and 2 bases stayed unmatched. Per germline, CDR1 LGHDT and CDR2 YNNKEL (reference sequence). The CDR3 here is CASSPTSGGTDTQYL. The CDR3 bases are TGTGCCAGCAGCCCTACTAGCGGGGGCACAGATACGCAGTATCTT.

This clonotype was seen a handful of times. This chain uses TRBV3-1 with TRBJ2-5; 13 bases align to TRBD2. Unmatched junction bases numbered 16, after V lost 6 bases and J lost 6 bases. Germline V gives CDR1 LGHDT, CDR2 YNNKEL (reference sequence). The CDR3 covers 18 residues. The CDR3 is CASSSITSGGASRKTQYF. CDR3 nucleotides: TGTGCCAGCAGTTCCATTACTAGCGGGGGGGCCTCGAGGAAGACCCAGTACTTC.

J is TRBJ2-1 and V is TRBV20-1; 10 bases map to TRBD1. CDR1 and CDR2 (germline): DFQATT, SNEGSKA (reference sequence). The trim removed 0 bases at V and 5 bases at J, leaving 10 bases unmatched. CDR3 size: 17 residues. The CDR3 sequence is CSARDRTRDRGNNEQFF. In nucleotides, the CDR3 is TGCAGTGCTAGAGATCGCACTCGGGACAGGGGAAACAATGAGCAGTTCTTC.

The table lists this clonotype with many counts. V and J are TRBV7-9 and TRBJ2-3; D might be TRBD2 (5 bases). Germline V lookup: CDR1 SEHNR, CDR2 FQNEAQ (reference sequence). The CDR3 extends over 14 amino acids. The V gene lost 3 bases and the J gene lost 2 bases, with 9 bases spanning the gap. CDR3 in amino acids: CASSLAGNTDTQYF. The CDR3 nucleotides read TGTGCCAGCAGCTTGGCGGGCAACACAGATACGCAGTATTTT.

The rearrangement links TRBV9 to TRBJ2-5; a possible D gene is TRBD1 (6 bases). There are 17 residues in the CDR3. V dropped 3 bases and J dropped 5 bases, with 23 bases sitting between them. Germline lookup yields CDR1 SGDLS and CDR2 YYNGEE. The DNA of the CDR3 is TGTGCCAGCAGCGCCCGCCACGGGACACCAAGGTTCGAGACCCAGTACTTC. This gives the protein CASSARHGTPRFETQYF.

This clonotype appeared a few times. The rearrangement joins TRBV7-9 to TRBJ2-6; TRBD1 might be the D (5 bases). The germline V gene has CDR1 SEHNR and CDR2 FQNEAQ (reference sequence). The CDR3 consists of 14 residues. The V and J ends lost 8 bases and 4 bases respectively, with 12 bases between them. The CDR3 protein is CASDSASGANVLTF. As DNA, the CDR3 is TGTGCCAGCGACAGTGCCTCCGGGGCCAACGTCCTGACTTTC.